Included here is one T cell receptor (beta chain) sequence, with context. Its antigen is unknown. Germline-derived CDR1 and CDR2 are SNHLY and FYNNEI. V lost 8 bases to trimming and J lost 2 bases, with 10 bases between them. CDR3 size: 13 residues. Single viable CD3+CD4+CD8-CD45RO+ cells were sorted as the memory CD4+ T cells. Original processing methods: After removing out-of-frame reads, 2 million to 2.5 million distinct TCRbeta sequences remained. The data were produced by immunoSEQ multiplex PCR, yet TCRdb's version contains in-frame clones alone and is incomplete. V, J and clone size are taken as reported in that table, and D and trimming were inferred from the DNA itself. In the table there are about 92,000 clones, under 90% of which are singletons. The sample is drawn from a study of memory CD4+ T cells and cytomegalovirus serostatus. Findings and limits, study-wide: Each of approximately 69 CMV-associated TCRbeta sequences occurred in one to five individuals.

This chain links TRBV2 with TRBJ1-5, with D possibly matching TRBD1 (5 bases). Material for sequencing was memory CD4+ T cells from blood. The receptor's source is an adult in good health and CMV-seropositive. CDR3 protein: CASGREGNQPQHF. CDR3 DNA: TGTGCCAGCGGCAGGGAAGGCAATCAGCCCCAGCATTTT.